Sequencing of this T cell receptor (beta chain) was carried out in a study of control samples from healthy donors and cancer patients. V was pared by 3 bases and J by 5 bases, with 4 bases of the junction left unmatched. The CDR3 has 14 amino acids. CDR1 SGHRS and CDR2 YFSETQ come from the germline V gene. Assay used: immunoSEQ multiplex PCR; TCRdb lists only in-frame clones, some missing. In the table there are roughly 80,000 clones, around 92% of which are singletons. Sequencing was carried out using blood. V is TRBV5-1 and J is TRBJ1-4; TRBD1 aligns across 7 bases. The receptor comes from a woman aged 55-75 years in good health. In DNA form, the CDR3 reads TGCGCCAGCAGCTCGGGACAGCAAAATGAAAAACTGTTTTTT. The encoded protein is CASSSGQQNEKLFF.